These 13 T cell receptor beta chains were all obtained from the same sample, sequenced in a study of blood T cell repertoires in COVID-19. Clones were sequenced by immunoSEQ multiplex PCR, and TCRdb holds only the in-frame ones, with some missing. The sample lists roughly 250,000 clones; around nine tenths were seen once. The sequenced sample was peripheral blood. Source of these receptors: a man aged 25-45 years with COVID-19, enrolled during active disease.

This chain's CDR3 is CASSEVGGEEQYF. CDR3 coding DNA: TGTGCCAGCAGTGAAGTTGGAGGGGAGGAGCAGTACTTC. The V gene is TRBV2, the J gene TRBJ2-7; D possibly corresponds to TRBD2 (6 bases). Germline values: CDR1 SNHLY, CDR2 FYNNEI. The CDR3 has 13 residues. V was shortened by 1 base and J by 7 bases, with 11 bases between the two germline ends.

The CDR3 loop is CASSFRVIGSTNEKLFF. Written as DNA, the CDR3 is TGCGCCAGCAGCTTCAGGGTAATCGGTTCAACTAATGAAAAACTGTTTTTT. V and J are TRBV5-1 and TRBJ1-4; a weak D match, TRBD1 (5 bases). The germline V and J ends were trimmed by 2 bases and 0 bases, with 14 bases remaining between them. CDR3 length equals 17 residues. Germline CDR1 reads SGHRS; CDR2 reads YFSETQ.

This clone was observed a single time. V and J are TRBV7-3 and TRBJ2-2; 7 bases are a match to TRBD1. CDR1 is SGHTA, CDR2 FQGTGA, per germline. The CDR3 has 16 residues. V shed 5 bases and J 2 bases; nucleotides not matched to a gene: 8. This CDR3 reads CASSPAGTVNTGELFF. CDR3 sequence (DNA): TGTGCCAGCAGCCCAGCCGGGACAGTAAACACCGGGGAGCTGTTTTTT.

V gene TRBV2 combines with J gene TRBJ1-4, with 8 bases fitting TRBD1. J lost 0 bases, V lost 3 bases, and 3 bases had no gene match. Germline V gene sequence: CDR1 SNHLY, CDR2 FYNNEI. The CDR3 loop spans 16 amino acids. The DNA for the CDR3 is TGTGCCAGCAGTGAGCTACAGGGGGCAACTAATGAAAAACTGTTTTTT. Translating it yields CASSELQGATNEKLFF.

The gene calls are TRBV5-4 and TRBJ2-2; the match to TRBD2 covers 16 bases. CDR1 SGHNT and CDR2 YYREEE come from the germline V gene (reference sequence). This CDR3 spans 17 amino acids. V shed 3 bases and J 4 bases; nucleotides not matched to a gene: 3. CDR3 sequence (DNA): TGTGCCAGCAGCTCGGGACTAGCGGGGGGGACCACCGGGGAGCTGTTTTTT. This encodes CASSSGLAGGTTGELFF.

The DNA of the CDR3 is TGCGCCAGCAGCCAAGATGATAGAGGCCGCAGGGGAGATACGCAGTATTTT. Translation: CASSQDDRGRRGDTQYF. V and J are TRBV4-1 and TRBJ2-3, with D possibly matching TRBD1 (6 bases). Germline assignment: CDR1 MGHRA and CDR2 YSYEKL. The CDR3 length is 17 residues. Trimming pared 0 bases from V and 5 bases from J, leaving 18 bases between.

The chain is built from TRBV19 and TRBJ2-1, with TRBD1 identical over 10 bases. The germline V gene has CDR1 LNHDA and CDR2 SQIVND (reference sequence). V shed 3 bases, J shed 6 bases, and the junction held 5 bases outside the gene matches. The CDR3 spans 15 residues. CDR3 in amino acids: CASSMTGGSGNEQFF. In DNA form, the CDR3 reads TGTGCCAGTAGTATGACAGGGGGCAGCGGCAATGAGCAGTTCTTC.

CDR3 residues: CASSLDRQGAYTIYF. The CDR3, as DNA: TGTGCCAGCAGCTTAGATCGGCAGGGGGCTTACACCATATATTTT. The V call is TRBV11-2, the J call TRBJ1-3; 8 nucleotides agree with TRBD1. Per germline, CDR1 SGHAT and CDR2 FQNNGV. CDR3 length equals 15 residues. Losses at the gene ends were 0 bases for V and 8 bases for J; bases not matched to a gene: 6.

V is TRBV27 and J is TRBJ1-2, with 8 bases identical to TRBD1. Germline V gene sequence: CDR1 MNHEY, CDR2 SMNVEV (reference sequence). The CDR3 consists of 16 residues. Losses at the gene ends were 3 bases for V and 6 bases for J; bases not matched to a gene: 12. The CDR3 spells CASSFNFRGRFDGYTF. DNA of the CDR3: TGTGCCAGCAGTTTTAACTTCAGGGGGCGCTTTGATGGCTACACCTTC.

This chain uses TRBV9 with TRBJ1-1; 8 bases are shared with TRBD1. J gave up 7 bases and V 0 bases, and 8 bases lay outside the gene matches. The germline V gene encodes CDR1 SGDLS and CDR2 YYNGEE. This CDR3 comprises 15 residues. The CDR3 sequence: CASSVGRGLGDEAFF. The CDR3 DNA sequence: TGTGCCAGCAGCGTAGGCAGGGGGCTGGGTGATGAAGCTTTCTTT. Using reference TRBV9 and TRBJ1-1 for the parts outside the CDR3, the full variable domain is DSGVTQTPKHLITATGQRVTLRCSPRSGDLSVYWYQQSLDQGLQFLIQYYNGEERAKGNILERFSAQQFPDLHSELNLSSLELGDSALYFCASSVGRGLGDEAFFGQGTRLTVV.

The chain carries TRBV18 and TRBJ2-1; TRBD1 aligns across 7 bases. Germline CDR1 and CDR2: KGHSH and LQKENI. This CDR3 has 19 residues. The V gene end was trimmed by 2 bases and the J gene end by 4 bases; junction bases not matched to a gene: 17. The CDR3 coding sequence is TGTGCCAGCTCACCAGTTAGGGACAGATATCTAATTCAATACAATGAGCAGTTCTTC. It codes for CASSPVRDRYLIQYNEQFF.

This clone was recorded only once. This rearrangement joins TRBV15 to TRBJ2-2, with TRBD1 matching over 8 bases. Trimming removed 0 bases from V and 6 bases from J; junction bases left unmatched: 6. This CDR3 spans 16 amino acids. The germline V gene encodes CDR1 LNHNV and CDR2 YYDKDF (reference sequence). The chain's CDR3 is CATSREGQGASGELFF. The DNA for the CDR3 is TGTGCCACCAGCAGAGAAGGCCAGGGGGCGTCCGGGGAGCTGTTTTTT.

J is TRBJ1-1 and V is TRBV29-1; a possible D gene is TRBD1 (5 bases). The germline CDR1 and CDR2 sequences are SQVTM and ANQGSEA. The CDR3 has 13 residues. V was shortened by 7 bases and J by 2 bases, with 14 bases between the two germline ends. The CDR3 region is CSAYLQENTEAFF. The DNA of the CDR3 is TGCAGCGCCTATCTACAGGAAAACACTGAAGCTTTCTTT. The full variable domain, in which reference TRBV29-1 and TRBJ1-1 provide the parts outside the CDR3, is SAVISQKPSRDICQRGTSLTIQCQVDSQVTMMFWYRQQPGQSLTLIATANQGSEATYESGFVIDKFPISRPNLTFSTLTVSNMSPEDSSIYLCSAYLQENTEAFFGQGTRLTVV.